Listed below are T cell receptor beta chains from one sample, sequenced in a study of blood T cell repertoires in COVID-19. The data were produced by immunoSEQ multiplex PCR, yet TCRdb's version contains in-frame clones alone and is incomplete. The data contain 190,000 or so clones, around 80% of them singletons. Sequenced material: peripheral blood. The receptor set was obtained from a man in his fifties or sixties who had recovered from COVID-19. CDR3s include the opening cysteine and the closing phenylalanine or tryptophan. Part of the rows lack a size; the others show once, few, many or a class for expanded clones.

abundance | v_gene | CDR3aa
. | TRBV24-1 | CATSDLQRELNEQFF
once | TRBV2 | CASLSMGGETQYF
. | TRBV13 | CASSLERRQGSSYNSPLHF
. | TRBV18 | CASSPLESSYNEQFF
once | TRBV5-1 | CASSPGHPSYNEQFF
. | TRBV6-5 | CASKDRTNSPLHF
. | TRBV10-3 | CAISESRTGGTGELFF
. | TRBV9 | CASSVGALNTEAFF
few | TRBV11-3 | CASSSEGREVDEQFF
. | TRBV7-2 | CASSLSRGHGEQFF
. | TRBV11-2 | CASSSGVTQYF
. | TRBV7-2 | CASTGHPEYNEQFF
. | TRBV9 | CASSAIYTGSPLHF
. | TRBV6-5 | CASSYEAGVRYTF
. | TRBV6-5 | CASSRRGWNTGELFF
. | TRBV14 | CASSRPPPSSYNSPLHF
. | TRBV27 | CASSPRSTEAFF
. | TRBV6-5 | CASSYETGEAFF
. | TRBV6-2/TRBV6-3 | CASSYGPGGPYEQYF
. | TRBV5-1 | CASSWDFTDTQYF
. | TRBV4-1 | CASSQVGLATYEQYF
. | TRBV6-5 | CASHRDRTGSYEQYF
. | TRBV6-5 | CASSYSGAAQYF
. | TRBV27 | CASSLKSTGEETQYF
. | TRBV4-1 | CASSQGRGRSRNTEAFF
. | TRBV5-1 | CASSLGSVQETQYF
. | TRBV5-6 | CASSSSGTGFSYNEQFF
. | TRBV2 | CASRLDRANTGELFF
. | TRBV29-1 | CSVVGATDTQYF
. | TRBV19 | CASSISRSDTQYF
. | TRBV6-5 | CASSYNLGTVQMEQYF
once | TRBV11-2 | CASSFLTSGSYEQYF
. | TRBV7-8 | CASSRGLLNTEAFF
. | TRBV5-1 | CASSRGTAQETQYF
. | TRBV7-2 | CASSARTGNQPQHF
. | TRBV19 | CASSTTSGRAVTQYF
. | TRBV4-1 | CASSQRQGTYEQYF
. | TRBV29-1 | CSAGWTTYTEAFF
. | TRBV28 | CASSWTLGGTGEQYF
. | TRBV7-2 | CASSLEALSTDTQYF
. | TRBV5-6 | CASSPVSIAANEQFF
. | TRBV5-1 | CASSLGHEAFF
. | TRBV3-1/TRBV3-2 | CASSQPDRPYGYTF
once | TRBV9 | CASTQGTGGEKLFF